One sample yielded the 17 T cell receptor beta chains listed below, sequenced in a study of response to subunit inactivated influenza vaccine. TCRdb analysed the RT-PCR reads with MiXCR anew, one entry per CDR3 protein. The data show around 600,000 distinct CDR3 sequences, with 11% seen just once and approximately 11% held by the top ten. This same sample was also taken into another study, of T cells expressing NK-cell markers. From that study: Libraries used 5'RACE template switching adding universal primer site and UMIs.

Sequences were derived from PBMCs from blood, sampled on the day of vaccination. These receptors were taken from a man between 50 and 59 years old who received an inactivated influenza vaccine.

V usage is TRBV29-1 and J usage is TRBJ1-2, with 7 bases aligning to TRBD1. Germline assignment: CDR1 SQVTM and CDR2 ANQGSEA. V gave up 0 bases and J gave up 4 bases; unmatched junction bases: 8. The CDR3 spans 15 residues. The CDR3 here is CSVEDKQGKGYGYTF. The CDR3 nucleotides are TGCAGCGTTGAAGATAAACAGGGGAAAGGCTATGGCTACACCTTC.

This clonotype was detected a few times. The genes are TRBV15 and TRBJ1-3; no definite D call. The CDR3 loop spans 15 amino acids. Germline CDR1 is LNHNV and CDR2 is YYDKDF (reference sequence). The V end was cut by 0 bases, the J end by 2 bases, with 8 bases between. CDR3 nucleotides: TGTGCCACCAGCAGAGATTTGTGGCCTGGAAACACCATATATTTT. As protein: CATSRDLWPGNTIYF. Looking up the rest from reference TRBV15 and TRBJ1-3 gives the full variable domain: DAMVIQNPRYQVTQFGKPVTLSCSQTLNHNVMYWYQQKSSQAPKLLFHYYDKDFNNEADTPDNFQSRRPNTSFCFLDIRSPGLGDTAMYLCATSRDLWPGNTIYFGEGSWLTVV.

This clonotype was detected only a few times. The chain couples TRBV10-3 to TRBJ2-1; D uncertain. The CDR3 extends over 13 amino acids. CDR1 is ENHRY, CDR2 SYGVKD, per germline. Trimming cost V 9 bases and J 0 bases, with 9 bases left between them. The CDR3 loop reads CAILRDSYNEQFF. The CDR3 nucleotides read TGTGCCATACTCCGTGACTCCTACAATGAGCAGTTCTTC.

This clonotype has just a few counts. This rearrangement joins TRBV19 to TRBJ1-1, with D possibly being TRBD1 (5 bases). Trimming shortened V by 7 bases and J by 0 bases, and 12 bases separated the two germline ends. The germline gives CDR1 LNHDA, CDR2 SQIVND (reference sequence). This CDR3 is built from 14 residues. CDR3 region: CASNRGVLNTEAFF. The CDR3 DNA follows: TGTGCCAGTAATCGGGGGGTCCTGAACACTGAAGCTTTCTTT.

This clonotype turned up a few times. The chain combines TRBV9 with TRBJ2-3; the D gene is possibly TRBD1 (6 bases). The CDR3 consists of 16 residues. Trimming left V 0 bases short and J 2 bases short, with 13 bases between. From germline, CDR1 is SGDLS and CDR2 YYNGEE. Here the CDR3 reads CASSVATGQPTDTQYF. The CDR3 nucleotides read TGTGCCAGCAGCGTAGCTACTGGACAGCCCACAGATACGCAGTATTTT.

This clonotype has more than one count but fewer than ten. V is TRBV10-3 and J is TRBJ2-7; unclear D gene. The CDR3 sequence is 13 residues long. V shed 4 bases and J shed 1 base, with 8 bases lying between them. The V gene's germline CDR1 is ENHRY and CDR2 SYGVKD. CDR3 in DNA: TGTGCCATCAGTGGAAGGGATTCCTACGAGCAGTACTTC. Translated: CAISGRDSYEQYF.

The chain links TRBV6-2 or TRBV6-3 to TRBJ2-7; possibly TRBD1 for D (5 bases). V shed 2 bases and J shed 0 bases, with 11 bases lying between them. There are 15 residues in the CDR3. Germline CDR1 reads MNHEY; CDR2 reads SVGEGT. The CDR3 DNA reads TGTGCCAGCAGTTACGATCCAGGGCTCTCCTACGAGCAGTACTTC. Translation: CASSYDPGLSYEQYF.

The chain recombines TRBV12-3 or TRBV12-4 with TRBJ2-1; D ambiguous. Trimming stripped 3 bases from V and 8 bases from J, with 11 bases between. The length of the CDR3 is 13 residues. The CDR3 spells CASSLSEFHEQFF. The CDR3 coding sequence is TGTGCCAGCAGTTTGTCAGAATTCCATGAGCAGTTCTTC.

This CDR3 is CASSQGAFNEQFF. CDR3 DNA: TGTGCCAGCAGCCAAGGGGCATTCAATGAGCAGTTCTTC. The V call is TRBV14, the J call TRBJ2-1; the D is unclear. The CDR3 spans 13 residues. CDR1 is SGHDN, CDR2 FVKESK, per germline. V dropped 1 base and J dropped 6 bases, with 7 bases sitting between them.

The chain carries TRBV4-2 and TRBJ2-3; 10 bases align to TRBD2. This CDR3 region has 16 residues. Germline trimming cut 3 bases from V and 4 bases from J; bases unmatched to any gene: 7. Germline loops: CDR1 LGHNA, CDR2 YNFKEQ. CDR3 sequence reads: CASSHSAGGQADTQYF. In DNA form, the CDR3 reads TGTGCCAGCAGCCATTCAGCGGGAGGGCAGGCAGATACGCAGTATTTT.

The chain combines TRBV21-1 with TRBJ2-3; the table assigns TRBD2, which was not confirmed against the DNA. TRBV21-1 is a pseudogene locus. The CDR3 runs to 16 residues. The CDR3 DNA is TGTGCCAGCAGCAAGGGGACTAGCGGCAGCACAGATACGCAGTATTTT. Protein: CASSKGTSGSTDTQYF.

This clonotype showed up many times. The chain combines TRBV12-3 or TRBV12-4 with TRBJ2-2; D not resolved. Trimming pared 4 bases from V and 0 bases from J, leaving 9 bases between. The CDR3 has 15 amino acids. Here the CDR3 reads CASSSRRPNTGELFF. CDR3 bases: TGTGCCAGCAGTTCCCGCCGTCCGAACACCGGGGAGCTGTTTTTT.

This clonotype has more than one count but fewer than ten. This chain connects TRBV4-2 to TRBJ2-7; D may be TRBD1 (7 bases). V was shortened by 1 base and J by 0 bases, with 16 bases between the two germline ends. The CDR3 has 17 residues. Germline V gene data show CDR1 as LGHNA and CDR2 as YNFKEQ. CDR3 DNA sequence: TGTGCCAGCAGCCAAGCGGACAGGTACGGGGGCTCCTACGAGCAGTACTTC. Protein: CASSQADRYGGSYEQYF.

The sample holds a few counts of this clonotype. The rearrangement links TRBV27 to TRBJ2-1; maybe TRBD1 (5 bases). The germline V gene has CDR1 MNHEY and CDR2 SMNVEV (reference sequence). V lost 1 base, J lost 5 bases, and 9 bases lay in between. The CDR3 has 14 amino acids. In DNA form, the CDR3 reads TGTGCCAGCAGTTTATATCCGACAGACAATGAGCAGTTCTTC. Its translation: CASSLYPTDNEQFF.

This clonotype was found a few times. This chain uses TRBV15 with TRBJ2-1, with TRBD2 identical over 12 bases. The CDR3 covers 15 residues. Germline V gene data show CDR1 as LNHNV and CDR2 as YYDKDF (reference sequence). V lost 4 bases to trimming and J lost 5 bases; unmatched junction nucleotides: 3. The chain's CDR3 is CATSTRTSGNNEQFF. DNA of the CDR3: TGTGCCACCAGCACCCGGACTAGCGGGAACAATGAGCAGTTCTTC.

This clonotype was observed a handful of times. The chain links TRBV28 to TRBJ1-4; TRBD1 agrees at 7 bases. The CDR3 covers 17 residues. Per germline, CDR1 MDHEN and CDR2 SYDVKM. J lost 1 base, V lost 4 bases, and 9 bases had no gene match. CDR3 sequence (DNA): TGTGCCAGCAGTTCAGGGCAGGGGGAAGTAACTAATGAAAAACTGTTTTTT. As protein: CASSSGQGEVTNEKLFF.

J is TRBJ2-5 and V is TRBV18; a weak D match, TRBD1 (6 bases). Deletions cut 3 bases from V and 2 bases from J, with 10 bases between. The CDR3 has 14 amino acids. CDR1 is KGHSH and CDR2 is LQKENI in the germline V gene. The CDR3 is CASSPGQLQETQYF. CDR3 coding DNA: TGTGCCAGCTCACCCGGACAGCTACAAGAGACCCAGTACTTC.